This T cell receptor beta chain stems from a study of T cells in Graves' hyperthyroidism and ophthalmopathy. This clonotype came up many times. Germline V gives CDR1 LGHDT, CDR2 YNNKEL (reference sequence). CDR3 length: 15 amino acids. Losses at the gene ends were 5 bases for V and 5 bases for J; bases not matched to a gene: 11. There were TCR beta CDR3 regions amplified from RNA transcripts. TCR CDR3 underwent first-round RT-PCR with the HTBI primer set. TCRdb passed the multiplex PCR reads through MiXCR, listing each CDR3 protein once. The data hold around 620,000 distinct CDR3 sequences, with roughly 16% observed a single time.

Sequenced material: blood. This TCR derives from a woman aged 25-40 years with Graves' hyperthyroidism. The V call is TRBV3-1, the J call TRBJ2-5, with 7 bases matching TRBD2. CDR3 region: CASSNPLADGETQYF. The DNA of the CDR3 is TGTGCCAGCAGCAATCCTCTAGCGGATGGGGAGACCCAGTACTTC.